The clone carrying this T cell receptor (beta chain) was seen at least ten times. These data come from a study of lymphopenia after photon versus proton radiotherapy. TCRdb's table, derived via immunoSEQ multiplex PCR, lists solely in-frame clones and lacks some. The sample carries 83,000 or so clones, about 83% recorded once. This CDR3 comprises 14 residues. Per germline, CDR1 SGHRS and CDR2 YFSETQ. Trimming took 3 bases from V and 7 from J; bases not matched to a gene: 10. The chain joins TRBV5-1 to TRBJ2-7; TRBD1 matches at 7 bases. The sequence derives from a man aged 55-75 years with pancreatic cancer. The input for sequencing was peripheral blood, taken from a patient treated with proton-based radiotherapy. CDR3 protein: CASSYSGTAPEQYF. CDR3 coding DNA: TGCGCCAGCAGCTATTCCGGGACAGCACCGGAGCAGTACTTC.